This section outlines one T cell receptor beta chain sequence together with its context. The V gene's germline CDR1 is SGHNT and CDR2 YYREEE (reference sequence). Trimming stripped 1 base from V and 5 bases from J, with 3 bases between. This CDR3 is built from 12 residues. This record comes from a study of blood T cell repertoires in COVID-19. Cohorts were based on clinical histories the participants reported. The table came from immunoSEQ multiplex PCR; TCRdb's copy has only in-frame clones and leaves some out. The sample has approximately 310,000 clones, 85% seen once; the top ten hold 1.5% to 2%. Sample: PBMCs or T cells enriched from blood (not recorded which). This clonotype was sampled from a woman in her twenties or thirties who had been exposed to COVID-19. The chain joins TRBV5-4 to TRBJ2-2; D gene ambiguous. DNA of the CDR3: TGTGCCAGCAGCTTGTCGACCGGGGAGCTGTTTTTT. Protein: CASSLSTGELFF. The entire variable domain, with the rest obtained from reference TRBV5-4 and TRBJ2-2, is as follows: ETGVTQSPTHLIKTRGQQVTLRCSSQSGHNTVSWYQQALGQGPQFIFQYYREEENGRGNFPPRFSGLQFPNYSSELNVNALELDDSALYLCASSLSTGELFFGEGSRLTVL.